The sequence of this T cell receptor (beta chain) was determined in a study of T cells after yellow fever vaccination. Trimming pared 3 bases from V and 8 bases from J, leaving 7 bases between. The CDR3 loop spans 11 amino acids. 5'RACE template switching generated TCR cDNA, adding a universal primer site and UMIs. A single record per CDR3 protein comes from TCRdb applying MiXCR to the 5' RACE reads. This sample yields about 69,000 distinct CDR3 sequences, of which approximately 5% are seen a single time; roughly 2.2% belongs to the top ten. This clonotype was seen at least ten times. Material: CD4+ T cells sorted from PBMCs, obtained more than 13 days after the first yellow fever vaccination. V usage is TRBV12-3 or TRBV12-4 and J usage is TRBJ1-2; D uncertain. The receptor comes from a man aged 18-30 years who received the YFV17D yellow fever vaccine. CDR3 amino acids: CASSFRQGYTF. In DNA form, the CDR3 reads TGTGCCAGCAGTTTTCGCCAAGGCTACACCTTC.